This T cell receptor (beta chain) was recorded in a study of blood T cell repertoires in COVID-19. Overall study: Collection of acute and convalescent COVID-19 samples took place in the United States, Italy and Spain. PBMCs, B-cell-depleted T cells, or T cells provided the cDNA or gDNA that made up the material.

Recovery meant two consecutive negative NP/OP PCR tests, professional clearance, or resolved symptoms. Original methodology: The assay estimated nucleated cells by amplifying reference gene primers. Sequenced by immunoSEQ multiplex PCR; TCRdb stores in-frame clones only, minus some. V and J calls and clone size are as listed in that table; D and trimming were resolved from the DNA. Of hundreds of thousands of clones in the sample, around 91% were seen once. CDR1 and CDR2 (germline): SGHTA, FQGNSA. V was cut by 1 base and J by 0 bases, with 12 bases left in between. The CDR3 is made up of 17 amino acids.

Sequencing was carried out using PBMCs or T cells enriched from blood (not recorded which). This receptor was obtained from a man aged 18 to 29 who had recovered from COVID-19. This chain connects TRBV7-2 to TRBJ2-2, with D unclear. The CDR3 nucleotides are TGTGCCAGCAGCTTAGTTTCTGGTCAGACGAACACCGGGGAGCTGTTTTTT. As protein: CASSLVSGQTNTGELFF.